Following are 3 T cell receptor beta chains from one sample sequenced in a study of response to subunit inactivated influenza vaccine. One entry per CDR3 protein results from TCRdb running MiXCR on the RT-PCR reads. The table shows roughly 650,000 distinct CDR3 sequences, with approximately 14% occurring only once. The material sequenced was PBMCs from blood, taken 12 days after vaccination. These receptors came from a man in his fifties who received an inactivated influenza vaccine.

This chain's CDR3 is CASSQGRGIAEQYF. The CDR3 DNA sequence: TGCGCCAGCAGCCAAGGGCGGGGAATTGCCGAGCAGTACTTC. The rearrangement joins TRBV4-3 to TRBJ2-7, with D possibly matching TRBD2 (6 bases). The CDR3 is 14 residues long. With 1 base removed from V and 6 bases from J, the gap between germline ends came to 13 bases. Germline V lookup: CDR1 LGHNA, CDR2 YSLEER.

This chain joins TRBV4-2 and TRBJ2-1; 11 nucleotides agree with TRBD2. This CDR3 has 17 amino acids. Germline values: CDR1 LGHNA, CDR2 YNFKEQ. J lost 6 bases, V lost 3 bases, and 10 bases had no gene match. CDR3 sequence (DNA): TGTGCCAGCAGCCAGACACCTACTAGCGGGGGTCGCAATGAGCAGTTCTTC. Amino acid sequence: CASSQTPTSGGRNEQFF.

CDR3 in amino acids: CSAYLAGRSTDTQYF. The CDR3 DNA is TGCAGTGCTTATCTAGCGGGCAGGAGCACAGATACGCAGTATTTT. The chain couples TRBV20-1 to TRBJ2-3; TRBD2 aligns across 8 bases. Germline V gives CDR1 DFQATT, CDR2 SNEGSKA (reference sequence). V was clipped by 5 bases and J by 0 bases; unmatched bases: 7. This CDR3 has 15 residues.